Listed below are T cell receptor beta chains from one sample, sequenced in a study of cytomegalovirus exposure and HLA in healthy donors. The data were produced by immunoSEQ multiplex PCR, yet TCRdb's version contains in-frame clones alone and is incomplete. The sample yields a few hundred thousand clones, around 73% seen once. Specimen: PBMCs. These receptor sequences come from a woman aged 25 to 45 in good health and CMV-seronegative. CDR3s include the opening cysteine and the closing phenylalanine or tryptophan. The order of the fields is J gene, D gene, clone size, V gene, CDR3 protein, CDR3 DNA. A D gene is named only where the DNA matches it firmly. Expanded clones are given a class, and other clones once, few, many or no size at all.

TRBJ2-5	TRBD2	-	TRBV10-1	CASSRLAGGQETQYF	TGCGCCAGCAGTCGATTAGCGGGGGGGCAAGAGACCCAGTACTTC
TRBJ2-5	TRBD2	-	TRBV5-1	CASSPPLASVETQYF	TGCGCCAGCAGCCCCCCACTAGCGTCGGTGGAGACCCAGTACTTC
TRBJ1-2	-	-	TRBV15	CATSRDGDYGYPF	TGTGCCACCAGCAGAGATGGAGACTATGGCTACCCCTTC
TRBJ2-2	-	-	TRBV9	CASSVTGAGGELFF	TGTGCCAGCAGCGTTACAGGAGCAGGCGGGGAGCTGTTTTTT
TRBJ1-1	-	few	TRBV9	CASSVGTSGTEAFF	TGTGCCAGCAGCGTGGGGACATCCGGGACTGAAGCTTTCTTT
TRBJ2-7	TRBD1	-	TRBV28	CASTPGTGMIEQYF	TGTGCCAGCACCCCCGGGACAGGGATGATCGAACAGTACTTC
TRBJ2-1	TRBD2	-	TRBV11-2	CASKETSVRYEQFF	TGTGCCAGCAAGGAGACTAGCGTGCGGTATGAGCAGTTCTTC
TRBJ1-1	-	-	TRBV5-1	CASKTGTEAFF	TGCGCCAGCAAAACGGGGACTGAAGCTTTCTTT
TRBJ2-1	TRBD2	-	TRBV5-4	CASSGGTSGAKSSYNEQFF	TGTGCCAGCAGCGGCGGGACTAGCGGAGCTAAGAGCTCCTACAATGAGCAGTTCTTC
TRBJ2-5	TRBD2	-	TRBV7-6	CASSLGLAGAETQYF	TGTGCCAGCAGCTTAGGCTTAGCGGGGGCGGAGACCCAGTACTTC